The clone carrying this T cell receptor beta chain was counted at least ten times. The antigen remains undetermined. These data belong to a study of early T cells in non-severe SARS-CoV-2 infection. The overall study: Alpha and beta chains were unpaired, from unsorted whole-blood bulk RNA. The study, taken as a whole, reports: Missing private and CD4 specificities, VDJdb matching favored anti-spike CD8 responses.

Attachment of unique molecular identifiers to individual cDNA molecules was performed. TCRdb re-called the 5' RACE reads with MiXCR, one entry per CDR3 protein. The repertoire includes around 82,000 distinct CDR3 sequences, approximately 10% of them detected once, and about 4.8% sits in the top ten. The CDR3 is 13 amino acids. V lost 8 bases and J lost 0, with 5 bases in between. CDR1 and CDR2 from the germline V gene are MNHEY and SMNVEV (reference sequence). This sequence joins TRBV27 and TRBJ2-6; D unresolved. Sequencing used whole blood. The receptor was isolated from an adult who was a healthcare worker with PCR-confirmed SARS-CoV-2 infection or an uninfected control (not recorded which). The CDR3 DNA reads as TGTGCCAGCCGGAGCTCTGGGGCCAACGTCCTGACTTTC. Its protein product is CASRSSGANVLTF. The entire variable domain, with the rest obtained from reference TRBV27 and TRBJ2-6, is as follows: EAQVTQNPRYLITVTGKKLTVTCSQNMNHEYMSWYRQDPGLGLRQIYYSMNVEVTDKGDVPEGYKVSRKEKRNFPLILESPSPNQTSLYFCASRSSGANVLTFGAGSRLTVL.